This T cell receptor beta chain emerged from a study of CD8 T cells in ankylosing spondylitis. Trimming pared 6 bases from V and 0 bases from J, leaving 11 bases between. In germline, CDR1 is ENHRY, CDR2 SYGVKD. The CDR3 consists of 14 residues. Findings and caveats of the study: What seemed typical of ankylosing spondylitis blood was a TCR beta motif built from fewer than ten highly homologous variants.

MiXCR was run by TCRdb on the 5' RACE reads, yielding one entry per CDR3 protein. The sample contains some 840,000 distinct CDR3 sequences, 12% of which appear only once. As concerns this clonotype: Its matching antigen is unknown.

The chain employs TRBV10-3 and TRBJ2-5; D could derive from TRBD1 or TRBD2 (5 bases each). The TCR sequence derives from a male donor with ankylosing spondylitis. The source material was blood, either unsorted or a sorted T cell fraction (not recorded which). CDR3 nucleotide sequence: TGTGCCATCAGGGGGGTATCGTACCAAGAGACCCAGTACTTC. This translates into CAIRGVSYQETQYF.